This T cell receptor beta chain was recovered during a study of T-cell reconstitution after alpha-beta-depleted transplantation in children. The CDR3 consists of 16 residues. V dropped 6 bases and J dropped 1 base, with 13 bases sitting between them. This clonotype was observed a few times. Using unique molecular identifiers, the investigators prepared the TCRbeta library. Each CDR3 protein is one row after TCRdb ran MiXCR on the PCR reads. This table holds 250,000 to 350,000 distinct CDR3 sequences, 9.9% found once. The V gene is TRBV12-3 or TRBV12-4, the J gene TRBJ2-6; TRBD2 is a possible D gene (5 bases). This specimen was PBMCs from the stem cell graft donor, taken from the stem cell graft. The receptor was isolated from a human donor who donated a stem cell graft to a child with SCID. CDR3 in DNA: TGTGCCAGCAGGCCAGATCGGGGTTCTGGGGCCAACGTCCTGACTTTC. As protein: CASRPDRGSGANVLTF.